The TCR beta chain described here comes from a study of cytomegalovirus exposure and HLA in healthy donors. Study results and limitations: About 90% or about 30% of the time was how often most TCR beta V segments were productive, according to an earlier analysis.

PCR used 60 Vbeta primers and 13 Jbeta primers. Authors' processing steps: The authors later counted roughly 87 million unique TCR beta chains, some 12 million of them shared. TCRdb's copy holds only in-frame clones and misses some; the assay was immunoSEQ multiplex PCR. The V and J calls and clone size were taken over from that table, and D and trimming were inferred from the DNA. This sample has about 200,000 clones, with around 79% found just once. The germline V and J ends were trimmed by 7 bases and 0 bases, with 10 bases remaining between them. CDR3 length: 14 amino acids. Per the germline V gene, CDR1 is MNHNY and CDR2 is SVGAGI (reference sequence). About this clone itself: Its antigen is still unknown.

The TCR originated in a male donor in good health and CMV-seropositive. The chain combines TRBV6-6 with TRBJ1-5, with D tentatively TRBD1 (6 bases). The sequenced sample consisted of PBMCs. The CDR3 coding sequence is TGTGCCAGCAATGGGGACACTAGCAATCAGCCCCAGCATTTT. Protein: CASNGDTSNQPQHF.